What follows are 13 T cell receptor beta chains derived from one specimen sequenced in a study of a mutant IDH1 vaccine in newly diagnosed glioma (dated by TCRdb to the early 2020s). The time point label corresponds to: baseline, week 1 (first vaccination visit). Interpreted using the paper, the treatment or condition label stands for: pre-vaccination baseline after standard-of-care therapy. Libraries were built with the immunoSEQ multiplex PCR assay. TCRdb re-hosts the immuneACCESS table, in-frame sequences only. Its copies lack some clones; in the studies checked, an unresolved V gene accounts for under half of them, and the cause for the rest is not known. The sample table lists 85,000 to 100,000 clones, 70% to 90% of them with a count of one. The ten most abundant clones make up roughly 0.54% of the sample. The source material was PBMCs, sampled from a glioma patient treated with radiotherapy, temozolomide or both. The source is a woman aged 45 to 65 with glioma.

The chain uses TRBV4-2 and TRBJ2-7; 9 bases are shared with TRBD2. Germline V lookup: CDR1 LGHNA, CDR2 YNFKEQ. The CDR3 has 16 amino acids. With V trimmed by 0 bases and J by 4 bases, 7 bases remained unmatched. The CDR3 DNA sequence: TGTGCCAGCAGCCAAGATGGGAGTAGCGGGAGATACGAGCAGTACTTC. Amino acids: CASSQDGSSGRYEQYF.

The CDR3, as DNA: TGTGCCTGGAGTGCGGGACTAGCCTCCGGGGAGCTGTTTTTT. Translating gives CAWSAGLASGELFF. The chain combines TRBV30 with TRBJ2-2; TRBD2 agrees at 9 bases. CDR3 length: 14 residues. J lost 6 bases, V lost 1 base, and 3 bases had no gene match. The germline V gene has CDR1 GTSNPN and CDR2 SVGIG (reference sequence).

The genes are TRBV23-1 and TRBJ1-1; D gene uncertain. TRBV23-1 carries the ORF label, with uncertain function. CDR3 length equals 19 residues. V was pared by 1 base and J by 7 bases, with 28 bases between. The CDR3 spells CASSQYLEPPSSGWSEAFF. CDR3 in DNA: TGCGCCAGCAGTCAATACTTGGAGCCGCCCTCGTCGGGATGGAGTGAAGCTTTCTTT.

The rearrangement links TRBV7-2 to TRBJ2-3; D might be TRBD1 or TRBD2, each matching 6 bases. This CDR3 is 16 amino acids long. Germline CDR1 is SGHTA and CDR2 is FQGNSA. Trimming removed 5 bases at V and 2 bases at J, with 17 bases between. The DNA for the CDR3 is TGTGCCAGCAGCCCGAGGGGGGCTTGGAACACAGATACGCAGTATTTT. This gives the protein CASSPRGAWNTDTQYF. The full variable domain, rest sourced from reference TRBV7-2 and TRBJ2-3, is GAGVSQSPSNKVTEKGKDVELRCDPISGHTALYWYRQSLGQGLEFLIYFQGNSAPDKSGLPSDRFSAERTGGSVSTLTIQRTQQEDSAVYLCASSPRGAWNTDTQYFGPGTRLTVL.

The chain recombines TRBV5-1 with TRBJ2-1, with TRBD2 matching 12 bases. From germline, CDR1 is SGHRS and CDR2 YFSETQ. CDR3 length equals 18 residues. V lost 0 bases and J lost 2; bases outside the gene matches: 6. The CDR3: CASSLERLAGVAYNEQFF. The CDR3 DNA sequence: TGCGCCAGCAGCTTGGAGCGACTAGCGGGAGTAGCCTACAATGAGCAGTTCTTC.

The CDR3 is CASSPPSDRYEQYF. CDR3 coding DNA: TGTGCCAGCAGTCCCCCCAGCGATCGTTACGAGCAGTACTTC. The chain uses TRBV28 and TRBJ2-7; D not resolved. Per the germline V gene, CDR1 is MDHEN and CDR2 is SYDVKM. V was pared by 5 bases and J by 4 bases, with 15 bases between. The CDR3 covers 14 residues.

The chain uses TRBV5-1 and TRBJ2-1, with TRBD2 identical over 10 bases. This CDR3 is 15 amino acids long. The V gene's germline CDR1 is SGHRS and CDR2 YFSETQ. The J segment lost 7 bases and the V segment lost 0 bases, leaving 4 bases of the junction unmatched. CDR3 nucleotide sequence: TGCGCCAGCAGCTTGGCAGCGGGAGGGGGGAATGAGCAGTTCTTC. Its translation is CASSLAAGGGNEQFF.

V gene TRBV14 combines with J gene TRBJ1-2; 7 positions match TRBD1. There are 18 residues in the CDR3. The germline V gene encodes CDR1 SGHDN and CDR2 FVKESK. J was trimmed by 6 bases and V by 1 base; bases with no gene match: 17. The CDR3 sequence is CASSQVHPPGQTVDGYTF. The CDR3, as DNA: TGTGCCAGCAGCCAAGTTCATCCCCCGGGACAGACGGTGGATGGCTACACCTTC.

This chain connects TRBV7-9 to TRBJ2-7; D perhaps matches TRBD2 (6 bases). The CDR3 runs 14 residues. Germline V gene lookup returns CDR1 SEHNR and CDR2 FQNEAQ (reference sequence). V was trimmed by 5 bases and J by 2 bases, leaving 13 bases between them. As DNA, the CDR3 is TGTGCCAGCAGCGCCCCCGGGGGAGCCTACGAGCAGTACTTC. Translation: CASSAPGGAYEQYF. Full variable domain (remainder filled in from reference TRBV7-9 and TRBJ2-7): DTGVSQNPRHKITKRGQNVTFRCDPISEHNRLYWYRQTLGQGPEFLTYFQNEAQLEKSRLLSDRFSAERPKGSFSTLEIQRTEQGDSAMYLCASSAPGGAYEQYFGPGTRLTVT.

This chain uses TRBV10-2 with TRBJ2-1; 9 bases match TRBD2. The length of the CDR3 is 15 residues. From germline, CDR1 is WSHSY and CDR2 SAAADI. With 10 bases clipped from V and 2 bases from J, the junction kept 9 bases outside the gene matches. CDR3 bases: TGCGCCACCCGGTTGGCGGGAGGGCCCTACAATGAGCAGTTCTTC. This gives the protein CATRLAGGPYNEQFF.

This chain links TRBV4-1 with TRBJ2-5; D perhaps matches TRBD1 (6 bases). The J call may be mistaken, given a closer DNA end match to TRBJ2-7. Per germline, CDR1 MGHRA and CDR2 YSYEKL. This CDR3 is built from 15 residues. The CDR3 protein is CASSSYQGTAYEQYF. The CDR3 DNA sequence: TGCGCCAGCAGCTCCTACCAGGGGACGGCCTACGAGCAGTACTTC.

The V call is TRBV30, the J call TRBJ1-3, with D uncertain. Trimming cost V 2 bases and J 4 bases, with 9 bases left between them. The CDR3 length is 13 residues. Germline assignment: CDR1 GTSNPN and CDR2 SVGIG (reference sequence). The CDR3 here is CAWSWGPGNTIYF. CDR3 sequence (DNA): TGTGCCTGGAGTTGGGGTCCCGGAAACACCATATATTTT.

This rearrangement joins TRBV7-9 to TRBJ2-2; 10 bases are a match to TRBD1. The CDR3 totals 16 residues. J lost 3 bases, V lost 5 bases, and 6 bases had no gene match. From germline, CDR1 is SEHNR and CDR2 FQNEAQ (reference sequence). In DNA, the CDR3 is TGTGCCAGCAGCCCTCGACAGGGGGCGCACACCGGGGAGCTGTTTTTT. Amino acid sequence: CASSPRQGAHTGELFF.